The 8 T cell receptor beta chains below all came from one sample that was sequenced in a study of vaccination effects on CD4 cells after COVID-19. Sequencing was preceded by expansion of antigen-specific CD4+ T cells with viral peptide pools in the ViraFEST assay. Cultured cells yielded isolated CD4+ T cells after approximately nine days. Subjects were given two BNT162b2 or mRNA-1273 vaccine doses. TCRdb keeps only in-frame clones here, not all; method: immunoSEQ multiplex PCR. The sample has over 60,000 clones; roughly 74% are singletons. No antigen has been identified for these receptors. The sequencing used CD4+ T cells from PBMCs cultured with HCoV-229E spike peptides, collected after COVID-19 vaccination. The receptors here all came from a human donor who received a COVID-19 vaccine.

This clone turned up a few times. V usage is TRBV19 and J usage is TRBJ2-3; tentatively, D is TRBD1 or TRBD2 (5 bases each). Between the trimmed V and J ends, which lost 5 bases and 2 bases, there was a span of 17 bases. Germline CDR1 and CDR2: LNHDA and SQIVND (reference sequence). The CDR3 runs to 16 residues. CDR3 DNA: TGTGCCAGTAGTCCGGGACCCAAAGCCTCCACAGATACGCAGTATTTT. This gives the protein CASSPGPKASTDTQYF.

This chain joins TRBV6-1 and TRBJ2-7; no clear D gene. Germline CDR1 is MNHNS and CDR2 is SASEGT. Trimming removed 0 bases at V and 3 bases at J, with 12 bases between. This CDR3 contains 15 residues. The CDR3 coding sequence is TGTGCCAGCAGTGAAGCATATATGGGTCTCTACGAGCAGTACGTC. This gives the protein CASSEAYMGLYEQYV.

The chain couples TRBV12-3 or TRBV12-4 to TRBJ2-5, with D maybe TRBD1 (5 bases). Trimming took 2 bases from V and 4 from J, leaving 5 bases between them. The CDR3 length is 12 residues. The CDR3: CASSLRGETQYF. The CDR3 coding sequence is TGTGCCAGCAGTTTAAGGGGAGAGACCCAGTACTTC.

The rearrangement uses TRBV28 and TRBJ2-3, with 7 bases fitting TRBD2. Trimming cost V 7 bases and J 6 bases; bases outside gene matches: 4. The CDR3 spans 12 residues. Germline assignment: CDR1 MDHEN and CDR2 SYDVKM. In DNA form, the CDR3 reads TGTGCCAGCAAGGTCGGGAGGGATACGCAGTATTTT. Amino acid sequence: CASKVGRDTQYF. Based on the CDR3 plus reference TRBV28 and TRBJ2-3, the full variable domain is DVKVTQSSRYLVKRTGEKVFLECVQDMDHENMFWYRQDPGLGLRLIYFSYDVKMKEKGDIPEGYSVSREKKERFSLILESASTNQTSMYLCASKVGRDTQYFGPGTRLTVL.

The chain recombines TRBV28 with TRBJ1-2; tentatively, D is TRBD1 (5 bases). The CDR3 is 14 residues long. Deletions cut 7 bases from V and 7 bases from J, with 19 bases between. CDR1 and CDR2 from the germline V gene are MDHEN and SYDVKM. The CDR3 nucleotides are TGTGCCAGCATCCTTCGGGGGGGATGGTTTGGCTACACCTTC. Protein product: CASILRGGWFGYTF.

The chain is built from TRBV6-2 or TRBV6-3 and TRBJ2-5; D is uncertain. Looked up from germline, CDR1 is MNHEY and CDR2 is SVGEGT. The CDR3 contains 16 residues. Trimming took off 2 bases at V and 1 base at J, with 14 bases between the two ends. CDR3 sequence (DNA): TGTGCCAGCAGTTACCTTCCGGTGAGCCCCCAAGAGACCCAGTACTTC. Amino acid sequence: CASSYLPVSPQETQYF.

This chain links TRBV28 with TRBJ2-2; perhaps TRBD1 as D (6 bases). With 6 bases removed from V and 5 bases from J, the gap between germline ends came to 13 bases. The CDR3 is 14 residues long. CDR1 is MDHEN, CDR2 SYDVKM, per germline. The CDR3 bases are TGTGCCAGCAGCTCCAGGGGAATAACCGGGGAGCTGTTTTTT. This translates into CASSSRGITGELFF.

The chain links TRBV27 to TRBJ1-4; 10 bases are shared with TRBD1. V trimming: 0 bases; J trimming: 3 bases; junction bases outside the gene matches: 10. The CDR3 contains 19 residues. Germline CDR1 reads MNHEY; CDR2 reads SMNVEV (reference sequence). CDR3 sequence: CASSLSPRQGAIANEKLFF. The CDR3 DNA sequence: TGTGCCAGCAGTTTATCCCCCCGACAGGGGGCAATCGCTAATGAAAAACTGTTTTTT.